This passage covers 26 T cell receptor beta chains from one sample sequenced in a study of T cell repertoires in cytomegalovirus infection. In TCRdb, the reads were re-called with MiXCR into one record per CDR3 protein. In the table there are 150,000 to 200,000 distinct CDR3 sequences, approximately 15% of which are singletons. The specimen sequenced was PBMCs. The source of these receptors is a human donor in good health (CMV status not recorded). Some clones in this sample may be carry-over from other donors' samples.

This clonotype was seen only a few times. V usage is TRBV29-1 and J usage is TRBJ2-6, with a tentative D call TRBD1 (5 bases). The V end was cut by 4 bases, the J end by 0 bases, with 13 bases between. Germline V gene sequence: CDR1 SQVTM, CDR2 ANQGSEA. CDR3 length: 16 amino acids. DNA of the CDR3: TGCAGCGTTGCTGCCGACAGACTCTCTGGGGCCAACGTCCTGACTTTC. Protein product: CSVAADRLSGANVLTF.

The chain links TRBV6-2 or TRBV6-3 to TRBJ1-1; no definite D call. Germline loops: CDR1 MNHEY, CDR2 SVGEGT. Deletions cut 0 bases from V and 0 bases from J, with 11 bases between. The CDR3 contains 16 residues. The CDR3 nucleotides are TGTGCCAGCAGTTACTCCTCAGTTATCGTGAACACTGAAGCTTTCTTT. Its protein product is CASSYSSVIVNTEAFF.

This clonotype was recorded a few times. The V and J genes are TRBV5-4 and TRBJ2-5, with D maybe TRBD1 (6 bases). Deletions cut 4 bases from V and 3 bases from J, with 16 bases between. The CDR3 is 15 residues long. Germline CDR1 SGHNT, CDR2 YYREEE (reference sequence). For the CDR3, the DNA is TGTGCCAGCAGCCGCTCGGGACATTCGGAAGAGACCCAGTACTTC. Translation gives CASSRSGHSEETQYF.

This clonotype was counted many times. The rearrangement links TRBV19 to TRBJ2-5; possibly TRBD1 or TRBD2 for D (5 bases each). This CDR3 has 12 amino acids. The V and J ends lost 7 bases and 3 bases respectively, with 9 bases between them. CDR1 and CDR2 from the germline V gene are LNHDA and SQIVND (reference sequence). CDR3 nucleotides: TGTGCCAGTATGGGGCGGGAAGAGACCCAGTACTTC. As protein: CASMGREETQYF.

In this sample, this clonotype turned up a few times. The V gene is TRBV4-3, the J gene TRBJ1-2; no reliable D call. The CDR3 totals 16 residues. CDR1 is LGHNA and CDR2 is YSLEER in the germline V gene. The V and J ends lost 0 bases and 2 bases respectively, with 13 bases between them. CDR3 nucleotides: TGCGCCAGCAGCCAAGATCGGGGAGGAAACAACTATGGCTACACCTTC. Residues: CASSQDRGGNNYGYTF.

This clonotype was detected only a few times. The chain carries TRBV6-4 and TRBJ1-1; 11 bases match TRBD1. This CDR3 is built from 13 residues. The ends lost 0 bases at V and 11 bases at J; junction bases unmatched: 2. Germline CDR1 reads MRHNA; CDR2 reads SNTAGT. The CDR3 protein is CASSDSGDRGAFF. The CDR3 bases are TGTGCCAGCAGTGACTCGGGGGACAGGGGGGCTTTCTTT.

The V gene is TRBV27, the J gene TRBJ2-1; 8 bases map to TRBD2. The CDR3 spans 16 residues. Germline trimming cut 5 bases from V and 4 bases from J; bases unmatched to any gene: 10. CDR1 MNHEY and CDR2 SMNVEV come from the germline V gene (reference sequence). As DNA, the CDR3 is TGTGCCAGCAGTATCATAGGACTAGCCATGTACAATGAGCAGTTCTTC. Translating it yields CASSIIGLAMYNEQFF.

This clonotype was detected many times. The V call is TRBV12-3 or TRBV12-4, the J call TRBJ1-4; D is ambiguous. V lost 7 bases, J lost 14 bases, and 17 bases lay in between. The CDR3 runs to 12 residues. CDR3 bases: TGTGCCAGCACGGGCACCCCCGGCCTTCTGTTTTTT. Translating it yields CASTGTPGLLFF.

This clonotype was counted between two and nine times. This rearrangement joins TRBV29-1 to TRBJ2-3; 13 bases align to TRBD2. V was pared by 5 bases and J by 9 bases, with 8 bases of the junction left unmatched. This CDR3 is 14 amino acids long. Germline CDR1 reads SQVTM; CDR2 reads ANQGSEA. As DNA, the CDR3 is TGCAGCGTTCAACGGGGGACTAGCGGGGCAACGCAGTATTTT. Translating gives CSVQRGTSGATQYF.

This clonotype has a count of ten or more. This chain joins TRBV20-1 and TRBJ2-7, with D perhaps matching TRBD1 (6 bases). Germline CDR1 and CDR2: DFQATT and SNEGSKA (reference sequence). CDR3 size: 14 residues. V lost 7 bases to trimming and J lost 0 bases, with 16 bases between them. The CDR3 DNA sequence: TGCAGTGGGGGGCCTGGACGGAGCTCCTACGAGCAGTACTTC. Residues: CSGGPGRSSYEQYF.

This clonotype was observed many times. The chain links TRBV7-2 to TRBJ2-4; TRBD2 matches 9 bases. CDR1 is SGHTA, CDR2 FQGNSA, per germline. CDR3 length: 19 amino acids. With V trimmed by 6 bases and J by 8 bases, 23 bases remained unmatched. CDR3 nucleotide sequence: TGTGCCAGCAGTTTACGCAGAGCCAATAGCGGGAGATTAGTGTACATTCAGTACTTC. This codes for CASSLRRANSGRLVYIQYF.

This clonotype came up many times. The chain couples TRBV29-1 to TRBJ2-1; D unresolved. Germline loops: CDR1 SQVTM, CDR2 ANQGSEA. CDR3 length: 11 amino acids. Trimming stripped 1 base from V and 4 bases from J, with 2 bases between. The CDR3 reads CSVEGYNEQFF. Written as DNA, the CDR3 is TGCAGCGTTGAAGGATACAATGAGCAGTTCTTC.

There are a few counts of this clonotype. V is TRBV12-3 or TRBV12-4 and J is TRBJ2-3, with D unresolved. This CDR3 is built from 15 residues. V lost 3 bases to trimming and J lost 5 bases, with 15 bases between them. The CDR3 sequence is CASSFFVSDGDTQYF. CDR3 bases: TGTGCCAGCAGTTTCTTCGTCAGTGATGGAGATACGCAGTATTTT.

The gene calls are TRBV19 and TRBJ1-1; the match to TRBD1 covers 7 bases. The CDR3 covers 15 residues. Losses at the gene ends were 6 bases for V and 3 bases for J; bases not matched to a gene: 10. The V gene's germline CDR1 is LNHDA and CDR2 SQIVND (reference sequence). The DNA for the CDR3 is TGTGCCAGTAGGGGCAGACAGGGAGGCGACACTGAAGCTTTCTTT. Amino acid sequence: CASRGRQGGDTEAFF.

CDR3 residues: CASSPLRGVPGNEQFF. In DNA, the CDR3 is TGTGCCAGCTCGCCCCTCCGGGGGGTACCCGGCAATGAGCAGTTCTTC. J is TRBJ2-1 and V is TRBV18; 7 bases match TRBD2. This CDR3 is 16 amino acids long. The V and J ends lost 6 bases and 6 bases, in that order; junction bases with no gene match: 14. CDR1 is KGHSH and CDR2 is LQKENI in the germline V gene.

This clonotype was observed a handful of times. The chain joins TRBV29-1 to TRBJ2-3; 8 bases line up with TRBD2. Germline CDR1 SQVTM, CDR2 ANQGSEA. V shed 6 bases, J shed 0 bases, and the junction held 8 bases outside the gene matches. This CDR3 region has 15 residues. CDR3 residues: CSVPGVAGSTDTQYF. In DNA, the CDR3 is TGCAGCGTCCCGGGGGTAGCGGGGAGCACAGATACGCAGTATTTT.

The V call is TRBV10-2, the J call TRBJ2-5, with TRBD1 matching 8 bases. J lost 3 bases, V lost 2 bases, and 17 bases had no gene match. The CDR3 has 19 residues. Germline V gene lookup returns CDR1 WSHSY and CDR2 SAAADI. The CDR3 DNA sequence: TGCGCCAGCAGTGAGCCCCGAGAAGTGTCGGTGGACAGGGAAGAGACCCAGTACTTC. It codes for CASSEPREVSVDREETQYF.

As concerns this clonotype: The junction and the germline gene differ at one end; a read error may be behind it. This chain uses TRBV7-7 with TRBJ1-4; no reliable D call. CDR3 length: 15 amino acids. The germline V gene has CDR1 SSHAT and CDR2 FNYEAQ (reference sequence). CDR3 DNA: TGTGCTAGCAGCGCCGGACTTACAACTAATGAAAAACTGTTTTTT. Protein product: CASSAGLTTNEKLFF.

This clonotype has ten or more counts. The chain combines TRBV7-2 with TRBJ1-1; no reliable D call. The V gene lost 4 bases and the J gene lost 7 bases, with 13 bases spanning the gap. The CDR3 runs to 13 residues. CDR1 SGHTA and CDR2 FQGNSA come from the germline V gene. CDR3 in amino acids: CASSWTKRGEAFF. The DNA of the CDR3 is TGTGCCAGCAGCTGGACCAAACGGGGTGAAGCTTTCTTT.

The gene calls are TRBV6-2 or TRBV6-3 and TRBJ1-2, with no clear D. V was pared by 0 bases and J by 1 base, with 3 bases between. CDR3 length: 13 amino acids. Germline CDR1 MNHEY, CDR2 SVGEGT. As DNA, the CDR3 is TGTGCCAGCAGTTACTCAGGTAACTATGGCTACACCTTC. Translated, it gives CASSYSGNYGYTF.

This clonotype was seen a handful of times. The V gene is TRBV4-2, the J gene TRBJ2-3; TRBD2 is a possible D gene (5 bases). Germline CDR1 LGHNA, CDR2 YNFKEQ. V was cut by 4 bases and J by 6 bases, with 11 bases left in between. This CDR3 comprises 13 residues. CDR3 residues: CASSPSWEDTQYF. CDR3 nucleotides: TGTGCCAGCAGCCCAAGTTGGGAGGATACGCAGTATTTT.

V gene TRBV7-2 combines with J gene TRBJ1-1; D is perhaps TRBD1 (6 bases). V lost 8 bases, J lost 1 base, and 17 bases lay in between. Germline values: CDR1 SGHTA, CDR2 FQGNSA. This CDR3 has 15 residues. This CDR3 is CASLFRGEGNTEAFF. The CDR3 DNA is TGTGCCAGCCTCTTCAGGGGCGAGGGGAACACTGAAGCTTTCTTT.

The rearrangement joins TRBV6-1 to TRBJ2-1, with D tentatively TRBD1 (6 bases). Germline V gene lookup returns CDR1 MNHNS and CDR2 SASEGT. The CDR3 totals 16 residues. Trimming removed 2 bases at V and 9 bases at J, with 20 bases between. In DNA form, the CDR3 reads TGTGCCAGCAGTGAATTTGGACAGCTGGTTTGGGGTGAGCAGTTCTTC. Amino acids: CASSEFGQLVWGEQFF.

This clonotype was counted ten times or more. The chain carries TRBV19 and TRBJ2-7, with TRBD1 matching over 11 bases. Germline V gene data show CDR1 as LNHDA and CDR2 as SQIVND (reference sequence). J was trimmed by 6 bases and V by 5 bases; bases with no gene match: 3. The CDR3 consists of 13 residues. The CDR3 here is CASSPGQGGEQYF. The DNA for the CDR3 is TGTGCCAGTAGTCCGGGACAGGGGGGCGAGCAGTACTTC.

This clonotype came up many times. V is TRBV7-3 and J is TRBJ1-6, with 9 bases identical to TRBD1. After removal of 6 bases from V and 10 bases from J, the junction contained 10 bases not matched to a gene. Germline V lookup: CDR1 SGHTA, CDR2 FQGTGA. The CDR3 runs to 15 residues. CDR3 nucleotide sequence: TGTGCCAGCAGTCTCGGGACAGGGCGGGGATCACCCCTCCACTTT. Protein sequence: CASSLGTGRGSPLHF.

This clonotype has ten or more counts. The J gene is TRBJ1-3, the V gene TRBV11-2, with D perhaps TRBD1 (6 bases). V lost 6 bases, J lost 4 bases, and 13 bases lay in between. Germline V gene data show CDR1 as SGHAT and CDR2 as FQNNGV. The CDR3 covers 14 residues. The DNA of the CDR3 is TGTGCCAGCAGTTTCGCAGGGGAAGGAAACACCATATATTTT. Its translation is CASSFAGEGNTIYF.